These 21 T cell receptor beta chains were all obtained from the same sample, sequenced in a study of blood T cell repertoires in COVID-19. Generated by immunoSEQ multiplex PCR, the TCRdb table keeps only in-frame clones and is missing some. This table has some 150,000 clones, around 84% appearing once. Input material: PBMCs or T cells enriched from blood (not recorded which). The receptors shown here come from a man aged 50-60 years who had recovered from COVID-19.

V usage is TRBV7-2 and J usage is TRBJ1-1; tentatively, D is TRBD1 (6 bases). Germline V gene lookup returns CDR1 SGHTA and CDR2 FQGNSA. V was shortened by 3 bases and J by 0 bases, with 14 bases between the two germline ends. The CDR3 is made up of 16 amino acids. CDR3 nucleotide sequence: TGTGCCAGCAGCTTTGGACAGCTTCCCATGAACACTGAAGCTTTCTTT. Its protein product is CASSFGQLPMNTEAFF.

The rearrangement uses TRBV6-5 and TRBJ1-1; 7 positions match TRBD1. Looked up from germline, CDR1 is MNHEY and CDR2 is SVGAGI. The CDR3 runs 13 residues. Trimming at V came to 10 bases and at J to 1 base, leaving 6 bases not matched to a gene. As DNA, the CDR3 is TGTGCCACTAAGAGGGGGCGGAACACTGAAGCTTTCTTT. The encoded protein is CATKRGRNTEAFF.

This chain connects TRBV19 to TRBJ1-5; possibly TRBD1 for D (5 bases). From germline, CDR1 is LNHDA and CDR2 SQIVND (reference sequence). V lost 2 bases and J lost 7, with 15 bases in between. The CDR3 sequence is 15 residues long. Here the CDR3 reads CASSIPGGLGQPQHF. CDR3 DNA sequence: TGTGCCAGTAGTATACCGGGGGGGTTAGGGCAGCCCCAGCATTTT.

This clone was counted only a few times. The chain combines TRBV6-6 with TRBJ1-3, with a tentative D call TRBD1 (5 bases). Trimming cost V 5 bases and J 1 base, with 18 bases left between them. From germline, CDR1 is MNHNY and CDR2 SVGAGI (reference sequence). The CDR3 is 17 amino acids. The CDR3 coding sequence is TGTGCCAGCAGTCGGACCCAGGGATTCGTATCTGGAAACACCATATATTTT. Its translation is CASSRTQGFVSGNTIYF.

The rearrangement links TRBV18 to TRBJ2-3; 9 bases are shared with TRBD1. This CDR3 spans 17 amino acids. Germline values: CDR1 KGHSH, CDR2 LQKENI. Germline trimming cut 0 bases from V and 1 base from J; bases unmatched to any gene: 5. The CDR3 here is CASSPPQGARGTDTQYF. CDR3 in DNA: TGTGCCAGCTCACCACCACAGGGGGCACGTGGCACAGATACGCAGTATTTT.

The chain joins TRBV19 to TRBJ1-1; TRBD1 matches at 9 bases. V lost 8 bases to trimming and J lost 9 bases; unmatched junction nucleotides: 10. CDR3 length: 13 amino acids. Germline V gene lookup returns CDR1 LNHDA and CDR2 SQIVND (reference sequence). The CDR3 spells CASDLRTGGQAFF. As DNA, the CDR3 is TGTGCCAGTGACCTCCGCACAGGGGGCCAAGCTTTCTTT.

This clone was seen a few times. The chain combines TRBV13 with TRBJ2-1, with D perhaps TRBD1 (6 bases). Trimming left V 2 bases short and J 10 bases short, with 12 bases between. The germline gives CDR1 PRHDT, CDR2 FYEKMQ (reference sequence). The CDR3 sequence is 13 residues long. CDR3 sequence reads: CASSLSGVREQFF. The CDR3 DNA follows: TGTGCCAGCAGCTTATCAGGGGTACGGGAGCAGTTCTTC.

J is TRBJ2-5 and V is TRBV18; perhaps TRBD1 as D (5 bases). Germline CDR1 KGHSH, CDR2 LQKENI. The CDR3 runs to 14 residues. V was cut by 3 bases and J by 2 bases, with 10 bases left in between. As DNA, the CDR3 is TGTGCCAGCTCACCGATGGCAGGGCAAGAGACCCAGTACTTC. This codes for CASSPMAGQETQYF. The full variable domain, in which reference TRBV18 and TRBJ2-5 provide the parts outside the CDR3, is NAGVMQNPRHLVRRRGQEARLRCSPMKGHSHVYWYRQLPEEGLKFMVYLQKENIIDESGMPKERFSAEFPKEGPSILRIQQVVRGDSAAYFCASSPMAGQETQYFGPGTRLLVL.

The chain is built from TRBV9 and TRBJ2-4, with D perhaps TRBD1 (5 bases). V gave up 5 bases and J gave up 7 bases, with 10 bases separating them. The germline gives CDR1 SGDLS, CDR2 YYNGEE. The CDR3 has 12 residues. The CDR3 region is CASSGWGNIQYF. As DNA, the CDR3 is TGTGCCAGCAGTGGGTGGGGCAACATTCAGTACTTC.

The CDR3 nucleotides read TGTGCCACCAGCGGGACAGAGAACACTGAAGCTTTCTTT. Its protein product is CATSGTENTEAFF. The chain recombines TRBV24-1 with TRBJ1-1, with TRBD1 matching 7 bases. CDR3 length: 13 residues. Trimming removed 7 bases from V and 1 base from J; junction bases left unmatched: 2. CDR1 is KGHDR, CDR2 SFDVKD, per germline.

The V call is TRBV30, the J call TRBJ2-3; a possible D gene is TRBD1 (6 bases). Germline loops: CDR1 GTSNPN, CDR2 SVGIG (reference sequence). Trimming stripped 3 bases from V and 3 bases from J, with 10 bases between. The CDR3 is made up of 13 amino acids. Here the CDR3 reads CAWRVQGTDTQYF. Written as DNA, the CDR3 is TGTGCCTGGAGGGTACAGGGTACAGATACGCAGTATTTT.

The J gene is TRBJ1-5, the V gene TRBV30, with no clear D. V lost 2 bases and J lost 6, with 8 bases in between. Germline CDR1 and CDR2: GTSNPN and SVGIG (reference sequence). The CDR3 is made up of 12 amino acids. In nucleotides, the CDR3 is TGTGCCTGGAGTCCCTCGGGTCAGCCCCAGCATTTT. This encodes CAWSPSGQPQHF.

The rearrangement joins TRBV3-1 (or the pseudogene TRBV3-2) to TRBJ1-5; 8 bases fit TRBD1. With 4 bases clipped from V and 15 bases from J, the junction kept 8 bases outside the gene matches. Germline V gene lookup returns CDR1 LGHDT and CDR2 YNNKEL (reference sequence). The CDR3 has 12 residues. CDR3 sequence: CASSPRTGFVHF. The CDR3 DNA reads TGTGCCAGCAGCCCTCGGACAGGGTTTGTGCATTTT.

The chain combines TRBV29-1 with TRBJ2-5, with a possible D match to TRBD1 (5 bases). CDR1 is SQVTM, CDR2 ANQGSEA, per germline. V was pared by 4 bases and J by 4 bases, with 13 bases between. The CDR3 sequence is 13 residues long. The CDR3, as DNA: TGCAGCGTTGCGTCTGGGGCCGGAGAGACCCAGTACTTC. It translates to CSVASGAGETQYF.

V gene TRBV19 combines with J gene TRBJ2-1; D is ambiguous. Germline V gives CDR1 LNHDA, CDR2 SQIVND (reference sequence). V gave up 3 bases and J gave up 5 bases, with 14 bases separating them. CDR3 length: 15 amino acids. The CDR3 here is CASSIWAATNNEQFF. The CDR3 nucleotides read TGTGCCAGTAGTATCTGGGCCGCCACAAACAATGAGCAGTTCTTC.

This CDR3 reads CASSPYAGGFGYTF. The CDR3 DNA reads TGTGCCAGCAGCCCGTACGCCGGAGGGTTTGGCTACACCTTC. The chain joins TRBV3-1 (or the pseudogene TRBV3-2) to TRBJ1-2; no clear D. There are 14 residues in the CDR3. Germline values: CDR1 LGHDT, CDR2 YNNKEL (reference sequence). V lost 4 bases, J lost 7 bases, and 16 bases lay in between.

The chain links TRBV19 to TRBJ1-3; a possible D gene is TRBD1 (6 bases). The CDR3 is made up of 15 amino acids. Germline V gene sequence: CDR1 LNHDA, CDR2 SQIVND (reference sequence). Between the trimmed V and J ends, which lost 1 base and 2 bases, there was a span of 9 bases. The CDR3 DNA sequence: TGTGCCAGTAGTATAGGAGGGGGACCTGGAAACACCATATATTTT. Residues: CASSIGGGPGNTIYF.

The rearrangement joins TRBV3-1 (or the pseudogene TRBV3-2) to TRBJ1-6, with D perhaps matching TRBD1 (6 bases). This CDR3 is 14 amino acids long. The V end lost 1 base, the J end lost 5 bases, and 6 bases lay between the germline ends. Germline loops: CDR1 LGHDT, CDR2 YNNKEL (reference sequence). As DNA, the CDR3 is TGTGCCAGCAGCCAAGGGACAGATAATTCACCCCTCCACTTT. It specifies CASSQGTDNSPLHF.

The chain recombines TRBV18 with TRBJ1-5; TRBD1 agrees at 11 bases. Germline trimming cut 6 bases from V and 6 bases from J; bases unmatched to any gene: 4. This CDR3 comprises 14 residues. The germline V gene has CDR1 KGHSH and CDR2 LQKENI. Here the CDR3 reads CASSPGQGGQPQHF. The CDR3 coding sequence is TGTGCCAGCTCCCCGGGACAGGGGGGTCAGCCCCAGCATTTT.

Written as DNA, the CDR3 is TGTGCCAGCAGCCCGACAGTTTCCCTCTATGGCTACACCTTC. It translates to CASSPTVSLYGYTF. This chain links TRBV7-9 with TRBJ1-2; weak D call: TRBD1 (5 bases). V was pared by 5 bases and J by 4 bases, with 14 bases between. The CDR3 is 14 residues long. CDR1 and CDR2 (germline): SEHNR, FQNEAQ (reference sequence).

The CDR3 sequence is CASSQDMSNTEAFF. The CDR3 bases are TGCGCCAGCAGCCAAGACATGTCGAACACTGAAGCTTTCTTT. The chain combines TRBV4-1 with TRBJ1-1; unclear D gene. CDR1 is MGHRA and CDR2 is YSYEKL in the germline V gene. Trimming took off 0 bases at V and 1 base at J, with 6 bases between the two ends. The length of the CDR3 is 14 residues.